One and the same sample provided the 2 T cell receptor beta chains below, sequenced in a study of cytomegalovirus exposure and HLA in healthy donors. This PCR relied on a set of 60 Vbeta primers and 13 Jbeta primers. Here immunoSEQ multiplex PCR was the method, and the copy in TCRdb shows in-frame clones only, minus some. The sample includes under 200,000 clones, around 80% of them seen just once. The sequenced sample consisted of PBMCs. Receptors were obtained from a woman aged 45-65 years in good health and CMV-seropositive.

The V and J genes are TRBV18 and TRBJ2-2; 8 bases match TRBD1. V lost 0 bases to trimming and J lost 6 bases; unmatched junction nucleotides: 9. Germline-derived CDR1 and CDR2 are KGHSH and LQKENI. The CDR3 runs 17 residues. CDR3 coding DNA: TGTGCCAGCTCACCACCGACAGGGGTCTGGGGTGCCGGGGAGCTGTTTTTT. Residues: CASSPPTGVWGAGELFF.

The J gene is TRBJ2-3, the V gene TRBV5-6, with 7 nucleotides matching TRBD2. The ends lost 4 bases at V and 0 bases at J; junction bases unmatched: 8. The CDR3 contains 16 residues. Germline CDR1 is SGHDT and CDR2 is YYEEEE. The CDR3 coding sequence is TGTGCCAGCAGCACCTGGCGGGGGACTAGCACAGATACGCAGTATTTT. Residues: CASSTWRGTSTDTQYF.